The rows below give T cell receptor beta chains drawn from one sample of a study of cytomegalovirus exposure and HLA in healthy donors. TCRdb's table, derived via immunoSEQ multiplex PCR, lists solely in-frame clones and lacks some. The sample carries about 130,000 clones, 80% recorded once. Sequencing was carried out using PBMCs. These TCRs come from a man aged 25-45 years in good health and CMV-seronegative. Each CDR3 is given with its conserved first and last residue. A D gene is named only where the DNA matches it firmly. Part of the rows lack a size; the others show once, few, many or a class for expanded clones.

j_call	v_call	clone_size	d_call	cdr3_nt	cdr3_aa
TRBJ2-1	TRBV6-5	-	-	TGTGCCAGCAGTCCAGGGTTTGAGCAGTTCTTC	CASSPGFEQFF
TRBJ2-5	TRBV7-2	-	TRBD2	TGTGCCAGCAGCCTACGGGGACTAGCGGGAGAGGAGACCCAGTACTTC	CASSLRGLAGEETQYF
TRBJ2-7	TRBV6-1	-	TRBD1	TGTGCCAGCCAATCCCGGGACAGGGGCCTTTACGAGCAGTACTTC	CASQSRDRGLYEQYF
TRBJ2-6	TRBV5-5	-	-	TGTGCCAGCAGCTTTCACCTATCTGGGGCCAACGTCCTGACTTTC	CASSFHLSGANVLTF
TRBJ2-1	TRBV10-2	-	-	TGCGCCAGCAGTTGGGAAAGCGGATCGAGGCAGTTCTTC	CASSWESGSRQFF
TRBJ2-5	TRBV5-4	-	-	TGTGCCAGCAGCTTGGGGCTCCGAGAGACCCAGTACTTC	CASSLGLRETQYF
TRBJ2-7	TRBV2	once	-	TGTGCCAGCAAGGTCGGACAGTACTACGAGCAGTACTTC	CASKVGQYYEQYF
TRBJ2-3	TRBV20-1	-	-	TGCAGTGCTCGGGACTTCGAGCAGTATTTT	CSARDFEQYF
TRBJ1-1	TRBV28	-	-	TGTGCCAGCAGTTTGCGGGATGCTGAAGCTTTCTTT	CASSLRDAEAFF
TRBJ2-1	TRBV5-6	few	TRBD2	TGTGCCAGCAGCTCTAGCGGGAGGTCCTACAATGAGCAGTTCTTC	CASSSSGRSYNEQFF
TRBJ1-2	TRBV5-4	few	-	TGTGCCAGCAGTTCAGAGACAGCCCTCGGTGGCTACACCTTC	CASSSETALGGYTF
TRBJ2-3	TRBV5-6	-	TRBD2	TGTGCCAGCAGCTTCGGCGGGAGGGCCTACACAGATACGCAGTATTTT	CASSFGGRAYTDTQYF
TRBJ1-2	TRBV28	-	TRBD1	TGTGCCAGCAGTTTATTCAGGGGGCCTGGCTACACCTTC	CASSLFRGPGYTF
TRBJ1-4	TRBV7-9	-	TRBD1	TGTGCCAGCAGCTTCGGGACAGGGGGCGAAAAACTGTTTTTT	CASSFGTGGEKLFF
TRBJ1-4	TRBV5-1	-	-	TGCGCCAGCAGCTTGAACAGCTTTAATGAAAAACTGTTTTTT	CASSLNSFNEKLFF
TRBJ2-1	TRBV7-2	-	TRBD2	TGTGCCATTAAAGCGGGAGGGCCAGGGTTGAATGAGCAGTTCTTC	CAIKAGGPGLNEQFF
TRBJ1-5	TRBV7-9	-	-	TGTGCCAGCAGCTTATTAGAAGCTCAGCCCCAGCATTTT	CASSLLEAQPQHF
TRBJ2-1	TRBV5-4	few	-	TGTGCCAGCAGCATTTCTAGCGTAGAGCAGTTCTTC	CASSISSVEQFF
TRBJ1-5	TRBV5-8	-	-	TGTGCCAGCAGCTTGCGGGGAACGGGTAGCAATCAGCCCCAGCATTTT	CASSLRGTGSNQPQHF
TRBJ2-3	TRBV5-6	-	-	TGTGCCAGCAGCTCCGGGACTCTTACGACAGATACGCAGTATTTT	CASSSGTLTTDTQYF
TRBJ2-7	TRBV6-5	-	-	TGTGCCAGCGCCCTCCGCCGGGGAGAGAACTACGAGCAGTACTTC	CASALRRGENYEQYF
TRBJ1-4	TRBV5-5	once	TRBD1	TGTGCCAGCAGCTTTGGGGACAGGGATAGTAATGAAAAACTGTTTTTT	CASSFGDRDSNEKLFF
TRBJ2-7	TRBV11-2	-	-	TGTGCCAGCAGCTCCCCCCAGAGGGAGACCCTACAACCATACGAGCAGTACTTC	CASSSPQRETLQPYEQYF
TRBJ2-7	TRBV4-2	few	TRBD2	TGTGCCAGCAGCCACCCGACTAGCGGGAGATACGAGCAGTACTTC	CASSHPTSGRYEQYF
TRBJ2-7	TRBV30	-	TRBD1	TGTGCCTGGAGGGTACCTGGACAGGGGACGTCCTACGAGCAGTACTTC	CAWRVPGQGTSYEQYF
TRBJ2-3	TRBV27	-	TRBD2	TGTGCCAGCAGTTGGACTAGCGGCTCAGATACGCAGTATTTT	CASSWTSGSDTQYF
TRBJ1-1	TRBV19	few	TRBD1	TGTGCCAGTAGTATGAACAGGGGAGTAACTGAAGCTTTCTTT	CASSMNRGVTEAFF
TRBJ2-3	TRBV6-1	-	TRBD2	TGTGCCAGCAGTGAAGCGGGAGGGTCAGATACGCAGTATTTT	CASSEAGGSDTQYF
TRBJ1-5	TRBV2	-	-	TGTGCCAGCAGTCGCACAGGGCCACACTCCCAGCCCCAGCATTTT	CASSRTGPHSQPQHF